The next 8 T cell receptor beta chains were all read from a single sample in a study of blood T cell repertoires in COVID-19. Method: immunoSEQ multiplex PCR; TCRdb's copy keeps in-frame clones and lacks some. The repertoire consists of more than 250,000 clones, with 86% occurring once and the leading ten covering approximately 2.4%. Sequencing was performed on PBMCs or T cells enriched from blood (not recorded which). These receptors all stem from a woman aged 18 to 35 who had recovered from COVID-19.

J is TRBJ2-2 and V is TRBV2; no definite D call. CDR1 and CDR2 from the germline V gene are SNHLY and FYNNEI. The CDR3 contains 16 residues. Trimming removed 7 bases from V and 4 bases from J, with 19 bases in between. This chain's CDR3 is CASTEPGSAATGELFF. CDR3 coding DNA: TGTGCCAGCACCGAACCGGGTTCGGCCGCCACCGGGGAGCTGTTTTTT.

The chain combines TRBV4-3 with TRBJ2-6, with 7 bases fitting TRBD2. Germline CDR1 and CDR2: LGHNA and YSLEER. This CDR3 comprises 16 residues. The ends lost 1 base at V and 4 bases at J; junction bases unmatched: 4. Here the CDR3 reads CASSQGPGGGANVLTF. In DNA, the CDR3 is TGCGCCAGCAGCCAAGGGCCGGGGGGAGGGGCCAACGTCCTGACTTTC.

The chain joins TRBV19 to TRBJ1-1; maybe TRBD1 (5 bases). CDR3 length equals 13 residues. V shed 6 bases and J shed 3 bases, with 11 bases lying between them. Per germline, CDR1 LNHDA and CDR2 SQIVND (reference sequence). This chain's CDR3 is CASSRRDDTEAFF. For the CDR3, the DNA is TGTGCCAGTAGCCGGCGGGACGACACTGAAGCTTTCTTT. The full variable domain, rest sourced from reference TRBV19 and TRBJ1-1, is DGGITQSPKYLFRKEGQNVTLSCEQNLNHDAMYWYRQDPGQGLRLIYYSQIVNDFQKGDIAEGYSVSREKKESFPLTVTSAQKNPTAFYLCASSRRDDTEAFFGQGTRLTVV.

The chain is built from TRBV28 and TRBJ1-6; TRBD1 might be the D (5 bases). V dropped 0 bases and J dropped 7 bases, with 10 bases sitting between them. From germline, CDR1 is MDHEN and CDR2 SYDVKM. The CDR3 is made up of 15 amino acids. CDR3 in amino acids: CASSLWQGMNSPLHF. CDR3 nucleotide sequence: TGTGCCAGCAGTTTATGGCAGGGTATGAATTCACCCCTCCACTTT.

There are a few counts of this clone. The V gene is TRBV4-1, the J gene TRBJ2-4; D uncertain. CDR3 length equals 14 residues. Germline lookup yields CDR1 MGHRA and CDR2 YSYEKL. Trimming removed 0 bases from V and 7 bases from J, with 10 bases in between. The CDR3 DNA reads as TGCGCCAGCAGCCAAGAGTGGAGCTTTAACATTCAGTACTTC. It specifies CASSQEWSFNIQYF.

CDR3 protein: CASKPREDTQYF. In DNA form, the CDR3 reads TGTGCCAGCAAACCCCGGGAGGATACGCAGTATTTT. This chain joins TRBV28 and TRBJ2-3, with D perhaps TRBD2 (6 bases). CDR1 and CDR2 from the germline V gene are MDHEN and SYDVKM. With 7 bases removed from V and 6 bases from J, the gap between germline ends came to 11 bases. This CDR3 region has 12 residues.

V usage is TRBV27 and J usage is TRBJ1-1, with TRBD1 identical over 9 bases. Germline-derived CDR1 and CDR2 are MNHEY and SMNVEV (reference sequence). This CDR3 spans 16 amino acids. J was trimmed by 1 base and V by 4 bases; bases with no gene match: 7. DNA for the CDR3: TGTGCCAGCAGTTCCCACAGGGGGCCAGAGAACACTGAAGCTTTCTTT. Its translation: CASSSHRGPENTEAFF.

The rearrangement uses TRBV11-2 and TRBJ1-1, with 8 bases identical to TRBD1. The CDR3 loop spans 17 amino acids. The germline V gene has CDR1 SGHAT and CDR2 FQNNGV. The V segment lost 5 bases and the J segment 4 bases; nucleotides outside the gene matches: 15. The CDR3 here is CASSPPGRGPMGTEAFF. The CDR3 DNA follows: TGTGCCAGCAGCCCACCAGGCAGGGGGCCTATGGGCACTGAAGCTTTCTTT.